The sequence of this TCR beta chain was determined in a study of low-dose radiotherapy and immunotherapy resistance in tumors. Background on the study: The study delivered 0.5 Gy per fraction every 2 weeks to Cohort 1, totaling 6.5 Gy. Members of Cohort 2 were treated with 1 Gy per fraction every two weeks; their total was 13 Gy over 26 weeks.

This CDR3 contains 18 residues. Germline trimming cut 6 bases from V and 6 bases from J; bases unmatched to any gene: 14. Described time point: before trial treatment. The donors' treatment consisted of nivolumab, ipilimumab, aspirin, low-dose cyclophosphamide and low-dose radiotherapy. First-strand cDNA used TRAV- and TRBV-specific primers, covering alpha and beta chains. Amplification, which lasted 20 PCR cycles, used a constant-region primer and V-primer adapter to amplify TCRs. TCRdb independently ran MiXCR on the reads; one entry per CDR3 protein. The sample lists tens of thousands of distinct CDR3 sequences, 31% occurring once.

This chain uses TRBV12-3 or TRBV12-4 with TRBJ2-1; TRBD2 matches 13 bases. This clonotype was obtained from a female donor with ovarian cancer. Sequencing was performed on PBMCs, taken before treatment. As DNA, the CDR3 is TGTGCCAGCAGCCAGAAACCACCACTAGCGGGGGGGCCCAATGAGCAGTTCTTC. Residues: CASSQKPPLAGGPNEQFF.